This T cell receptor beta chain is from a study of shared clonotypes between healthy human individuals. General study results and limits: In contrast to clonotypes shared by all four donors, non-shared clonotypes had lower generation probabilities.

Germline assignment: CDR1 MNHGY and CDR2 SAAAGT. Losses at the gene ends were 2 bases for V and 6 bases for J; bases not matched to a gene: 11. The CDR3 loop spans 17 amino acids. The assay was immunoSEQ multiplex PCR, and TCRdb's table has in-frame clones only and misses some. Here the sample spans roughly 2.5 million clones, around 90% being singletons. A note on this clone: Its antigen is unknown.

Both subsets, CD45RA+ naive and CD45RA-negative memory, were split from the CD4+ cells. The rearrangement links TRBV6-8 to TRBJ2-1, with TRBD2 matching 9 bases. Sequencing input: naive CD4+ T cells sorted from blood. Subset: CD45RA+ positively selected. The source of this sequence is a man between 18 and 35 years old in good health. CDR3 sequence: CASSYGSRREGFNEQFF. CDR3 DNA: TGTGCCAGCAGTTACGGATCGCGGCGGGAGGGCTTCAATGAGCAGTTCTTC.